These 19 T cell receptor beta chains were all obtained from the same sample, sequenced in a study of T-cell memory formation after mild COVID-19. TCRdb reanalysed the 5' RACE reads using MiXCR and keeps one entry per CDR3 protein. This table holds 400,000 to 500,000 distinct CDR3 sequences, 20% found once. The sample comprised PBMCs or a T cell subset sorted from them (not recorded which). All receptors derive from an adult woman who had mild COVID-19 (a few samples of this study predate the infection). Cell type and time point are not known.

The chain combines TRBV4-2 with TRBJ2-2; D tentatively reads TRBD1 or TRBD2 (5 bases each). The V and J ends lost 1 base and 4 bases respectively, with 16 bases between them. Germline V gene data show CDR1 as LGHNA and CDR2 as YNFKEQ. This CDR3 has 17 amino acids. CDR3 protein: CASSQVTRQWVTGELFF. CDR3 coding DNA: TGTGCCAGCAGCCAAGTCACTAGACAGTGGGTCACCGGGGAGCTGTTTTTT.

A few counts support this clonotype. The rearrangement uses TRBV12-3 or TRBV12-4 and TRBJ1-1; maybe TRBD1 (6 bases). CDR3 length equals 14 residues. The V end was cut by 4 bases, the J end by 0 bases, with 9 bases between. This CDR3 reads CASSYRVLNTEAFF. DNA for the CDR3: TGTGCCAGCAGTTACAGGGTCCTGAACACTGAAGCTTTCTTT.

The V and J genes are TRBV24-1 and TRBJ2-1; the match to TRBD1 covers 10 bases. Germline CDR1 reads KGHDR; CDR2 reads SFDVKD. V was pared by 3 bases and J by 6 bases, with 10 bases of the junction left unmatched. The CDR3 has 17 amino acids. The CDR3 here is CATSDLSGTGDFNEQFF. CDR3 sequence (DNA): TGTGCCACCAGTGATCTATCCGGGACAGGGGACTTCAATGAGCAGTTCTTC.

This chain connects TRBV7-8 to TRBJ2-3, with D possibly matching TRBD1 (5 bases). Trimming cost V 6 bases and J 6 bases, with 10 bases left between them. The CDR3 sequence is 12 residues long. Looked up from germline, CDR1 is SGHVS and CDR2 is FQNEAQ. For the CDR3, the DNA is TGTGCCAGCAGATCGCCAGGGGATACGCAGTATTTT. It yields the protein CASRSPGDTQYF.

This clonotype was counted between two and nine times. The CDR3 DNA follows: TGTGCCAGCAGCCCTACCGGGACAGGGGCCACAGATACGCAGTATTTT. Translating it yields CASSPTGTGATDTQYF. The V and J genes are TRBV7-2 and TRBJ2-3; 10 nucleotides line up with TRBD1. Germline trimming cut 5 bases from V and 2 bases from J; bases unmatched to any gene: 7. The germline gives CDR1 SGHTA, CDR2 FQGNSA. CDR3 length equals 16 residues.

The count of this clonotype is one. The chain carries TRBV4-1 and TRBJ2-3; no firm D call. This CDR3 spans 15 amino acids. V lost 0 bases and J lost 12, with 19 bases in between. Per the germline V gene, CDR1 is MGHRA and CDR2 is YSYEKL. The CDR3 DNA follows: TGCGCCAGCAGCCAAGATCGGCAGGTGGTTGCATCACAGTATTTT. Translation: CASSQDRQVVASQYF.

This clonotype was found a few times. The chain has TRBV6-1 and TRBJ1-5; 7 nucleotides match TRBD1. Per the germline V gene, CDR1 is MNHNS and CDR2 is SASEGT. The CDR3 runs 13 residues. With 6 bases clipped from V and 5 bases from J, the junction kept 4 bases outside the gene matches. Here the CDR3 reads CASRPGQHQPQHF. CDR3 DNA sequence: TGTGCCAGCAGGCCGGGACAGCATCAGCCCCAGCATTTT.

The chain combines TRBV5-1 with TRBJ2-3; TRBD2 agrees at 8 bases. Germline V CDR1 and CDR2: SGHRS, YFSETQ. J lost 3 bases, V lost 0 bases, and 3 bases had no gene match. This CDR3 comprises 15 residues. The CDR3 nucleotides read TGCGCCAGCAGCTTGGGCGGGAGGAGGACAGATACGCAGTATTTT. Translated, it gives CASSLGGRRTDTQYF.

The genes are TRBV7-9 and TRBJ1-2; TRBD1 matches at 7 bases. The CDR3 length is 14 residues. J was trimmed by 2 bases and V by 2 bases; bases with no gene match: 2. Germline CDR1 is SEHNR and CDR2 is FQNEAQ (reference sequence). The CDR3 nucleotides read TGTGCCAGCAGCTTAAAGGGACAGAACTATGGCTACACCTTC. Its translation is CASSLKGQNYGYTF.

The table lists this clonotype with a few counts. The chain combines TRBV7-9 with TRBJ2-5, with 8 positions matching TRBD1. The V and J ends lost 4 bases and 2 bases, in that order; junction bases with no gene match: 9. This CDR3 contains 16 residues. From germline, CDR1 is SEHNR and CDR2 FQNEAQ (reference sequence). CDR3 sequence reads: CASSSGFGQGQETQYF. For the CDR3, the DNA is TGTGCCAGCAGCTCCGGCTTCGGACAGGGACAAGAGACCCAGTACTTC.

There are a few counts of this clonotype. The chain combines TRBV3-1 with TRBJ2-2; D remains ambiguous. V was shortened by 2 bases and J by 6 bases, with 13 bases between the two germline ends. This CDR3 spans 15 amino acids. Germline V lookup: CDR1 LGHDT, CDR2 YNNKEL (reference sequence). CDR3 in amino acids: CASSQMLGGAGELFF. Here the CDR3 DNA reads TGTGCCAGCAGCCAAATGCTGGGTGGGGCCGGGGAGCTGTTTTTT.

The chain is built from TRBV12-3 or TRBV12-4 and TRBJ1-2, with D perhaps TRBD1 (6 bases). V was cut by 7 bases and J by 3 bases, with 15 bases left in between. The CDR3 contains 14 residues. DNA for the CDR3: TGTGCCAGCAAGGCGGGGGGCGCCGACTATGGCTACACCTTC. Its protein is CASKAGGADYGYTF.

This clonotype occurred a few times. The V gene is TRBV7-6, the J gene TRBJ1-4, with D unclear. This CDR3 comprises 13 residues. Germline CDR1 SGHVS, CDR2 FNYEAQ. Trimming took off 6 bases at V and 8 bases at J, with 13 bases between the two ends. The CDR3 is CASSYHTGEKLFF. The CDR3 coding sequence is TGTGCCAGCAGTTACCACACGGGGGAAAAACTGTTTTTT.

In this sample, this clonotype turned up a few times. In nucleotides, the CDR3 is TGTGCCAGCAGCTTGGATGACAGGGGCTATGGCTACACCTTC. It specifies CASSLDDRGYGYTF. The V call is TRBV7-3, the J call TRBJ1-2; 8 nucleotides line up with TRBD1. The CDR3 runs 14 residues. V was pared by 3 bases and J by 4 bases, with 4 bases of the junction left unmatched. Germline CDR1 SGHTA, CDR2 FQGTGA. The variable domain in full, with the rest retrieved from reference TRBV7-3 and TRBJ1-2, is GAGVSQTPSNKVTEKGKYVELRCDPISGHTALYWYRQSLGQGPEFLIYFQGTGAADDSGLPNDRFFAVRPEGSVSTLKIQRTERGDSAVYLCASSLDDRGYGYTFGSGTRLTVV.

This clonotype turned up a few times. This sequence joins TRBV7-2 and TRBJ2-2; 8 bases map to TRBD1. The ends lost 0 bases at V and 0 bases at J; junction bases unmatched: 6. The CDR3 has 18 amino acids. The germline V gene has CDR1 SGHTA and CDR2 FQGNSA. The CDR3 coding sequence is TGTGCCAGCAGCTTAGCCTGGGGGACAGGCGCGAACACCGGGGAGCTGTTTTTT. As protein: CASSLAWGTGANTGELFF.

The CDR3 nucleotides read TGTGCCAGCAGCTTAGGTTCCGGGGAAGCTTTCTTT. Its translation is CASSLGSGEAFF. The chain joins TRBV7-8 to TRBJ1-1; the D is unclear. CDR3 length: 12 residues. V gave up 1 base and J gave up 8 bases, with 8 bases separating them. The germline V gene has CDR1 SGHVS and CDR2 FQNEAQ.

Here the CDR3 reads CASSQDPRDEQYF. The CDR3 coding sequence is TGCGCCAGCAGCCAAGATCCAAGGGACGAGCAGTACTTC. This chain connects TRBV4-1 to TRBJ2-7; D remains unclear. In germline, CDR1 is MGHRA, CDR2 YSYEKL. V was pared by 0 bases and J by 5 bases, with 8 bases between. CDR3 length equals 13 residues.

This clonotype was counted only a few times. CDR3 coding DNA: TGTGCCAGCAGCGCCGGGACAGGGATAACTAATTCACCCCTCCACTTT. It codes for CASSAGTGITNSPLHF. The gene calls are TRBV11-2 and TRBJ1-6, with 9 bases lining up with TRBD1. The CDR3 runs 16 residues. Trimming at V came to 5 bases and at J to 6 bases, leaving 8 bases not matched to a gene. Germline CDR1 reads SGHAT; CDR2 reads FQNNGV.

The chain employs TRBV5-1 and TRBJ2-7; the D gene is possibly TRBD2 (5 bases). The CDR3 has 13 amino acids. Germline loops: CDR1 SGHRS, CDR2 YFSETQ. The V end was cut by 2 bases, the J end by 9 bases, with 15 bases between. The CDR3 DNA reads as TGCGCCAGCAGCTTATCCCAGGAGGTTGTGCAGTACTTC. Translating it yields CASSLSQEVVQYF.